This T cell receptor beta chain was sequenced for a study of T-cell memory formation after mild COVID-19. Study outcomes and limitations: Clones shrinking from day 15 to 85 showed even CD4/CD8 mixes; later expanders tilted CD4+. Pre-infection memory already had some responding clones, implying cross-reactive memory joined.

Trimming took 3 bases from V and 4 from J; bases not matched to a gene: 11. The CDR3 is 16 residues long. Germline loops: CDR1 DFQATT, CDR2 SNEGSKA (reference sequence). MiXCR, run by TCRdb on the 5' RACE reads, gives a single entry per CDR3 protein. Here the sample spans a few hundred thousand distinct CDR3 sequences, approximately 18% being singletons. There are many counts of this clonotype. Its antigen is unknown. The sample comprised PBMCs or a T cell subset sorted from them (not recorded which). The sequence was obtained from a man in his late teens or twenties who had mild COVID-19 (a few samples of this study predate the infection). Cell type and time point are not known. The chain recombines TRBV20-1 with TRBJ2-3; 9 positions match TRBD1. In DNA form, the CDR3 reads TGCAGTGCTAGTCCCCCTCCGGGACAGGGTCCAGATACGCAGTATTTT. It specifies CSASPPPGQGPDTQYF.